The source of this T cell receptor (beta chain) is a study of T cell responses to AZD1222 COVID-19 vaccine. Study-wide results and caveats: Donors were largely white British and mainly female; clonal diversity was possibly underestimated.

This table comes from immunoSEQ multiplex PCR, and its TCRdb copy is limited to in-frame clones, with some not included. This sample yields roughly 130,000 clones, of which 85% to 90% are seen a single time; approximately 12% belongs to the top ten. Points on this clone: Its antigen is unidentified.

The germline gives CDR1 ENHRY, CDR2 SYGVKD. This CDR3 is 13 amino acids long. Trimming took 6 bases from V and 7 from J; bases not matched to a gene: 8. The receptor's source is an adult in good health. Specimen: peripheral blood, collected on day 0 of AZD1222 vaccination. The chain employs TRBV10-3 and TRBJ1-2, with TRBD1 identical over 7 bases. The DNA for the CDR3 is TGTGCCATCAGCCCGACAGGGAAAGTTGGCTACACCTTC. This gives the protein CAISPTGKVGYTF.